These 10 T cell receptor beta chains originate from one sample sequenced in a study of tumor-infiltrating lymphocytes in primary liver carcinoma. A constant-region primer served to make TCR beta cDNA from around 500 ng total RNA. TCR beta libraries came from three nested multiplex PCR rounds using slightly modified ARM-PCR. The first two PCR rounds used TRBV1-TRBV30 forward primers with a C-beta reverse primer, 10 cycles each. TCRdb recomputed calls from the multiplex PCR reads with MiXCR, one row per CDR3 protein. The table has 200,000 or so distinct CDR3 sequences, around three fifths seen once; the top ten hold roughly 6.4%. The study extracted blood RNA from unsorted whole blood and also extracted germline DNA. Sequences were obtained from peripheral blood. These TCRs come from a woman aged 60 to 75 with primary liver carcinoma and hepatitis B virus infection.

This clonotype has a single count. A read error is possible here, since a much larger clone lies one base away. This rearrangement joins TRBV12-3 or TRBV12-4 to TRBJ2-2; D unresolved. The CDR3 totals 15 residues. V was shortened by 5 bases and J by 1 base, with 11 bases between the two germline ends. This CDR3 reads CASSAYIMNTGELFF. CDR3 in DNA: TGTGCCAGCAGTGCCTACATTATGAACACCGGGGAGCTGTTTTTT.

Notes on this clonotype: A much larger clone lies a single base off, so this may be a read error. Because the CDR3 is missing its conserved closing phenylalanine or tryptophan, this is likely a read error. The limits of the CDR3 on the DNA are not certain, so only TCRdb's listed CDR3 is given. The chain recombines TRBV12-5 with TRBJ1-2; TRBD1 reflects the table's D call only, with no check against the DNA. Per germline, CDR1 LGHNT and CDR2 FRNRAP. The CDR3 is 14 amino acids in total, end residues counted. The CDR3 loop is CASGLARGGAPGTL.

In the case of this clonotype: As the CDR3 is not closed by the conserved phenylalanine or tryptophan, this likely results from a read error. CDR3 protein: CANSQDGQGSQPQHS. CDR3 nucleotides: TGTGCCAACAGCCAAGATGGACAGGGGAGTCAGCCCCAGCATTCT. This sequence joins TRBV4-2 and TRBJ1-5; 9 nucleotides match TRBD1. Germline V gives CDR1 LGHNA, CDR2 YNFKEQ. The CDR3 runs 15 residues.

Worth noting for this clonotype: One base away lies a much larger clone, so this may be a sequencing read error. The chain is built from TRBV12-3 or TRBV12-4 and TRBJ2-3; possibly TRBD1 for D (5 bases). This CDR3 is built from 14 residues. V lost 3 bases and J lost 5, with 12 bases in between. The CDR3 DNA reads TGTGCCAGCAGTTTCGCATGGGGCAAAGATACGCAGTATTTT. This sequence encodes CASSFAWGKDTQYF.

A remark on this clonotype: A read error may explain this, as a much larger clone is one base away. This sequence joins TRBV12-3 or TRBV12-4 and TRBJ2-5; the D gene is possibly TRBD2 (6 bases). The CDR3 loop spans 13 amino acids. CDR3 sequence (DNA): TGTGCCATCAGTTTGGACCGGAGGGGGACCCAGTACTTC. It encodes CAISLDRRGTQYF.

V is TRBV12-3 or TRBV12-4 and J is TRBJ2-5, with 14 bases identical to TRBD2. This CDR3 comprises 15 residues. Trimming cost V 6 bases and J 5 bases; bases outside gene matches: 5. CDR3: CASRGTSGSGETQYF. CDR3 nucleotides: TGTGCCAGCAGGGGGACTAGCGGGAGTGGGGAGACCCAGTACTTC.

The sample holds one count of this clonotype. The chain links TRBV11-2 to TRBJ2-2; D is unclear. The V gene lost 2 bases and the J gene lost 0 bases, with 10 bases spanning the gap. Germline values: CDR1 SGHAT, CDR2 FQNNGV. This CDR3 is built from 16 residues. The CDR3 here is CASSLMQGSNTGELFF. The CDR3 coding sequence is TGTGCCAGCAGCTTAATGCAAGGGTCGAACACCGGGGAGCTGTTTTTT.

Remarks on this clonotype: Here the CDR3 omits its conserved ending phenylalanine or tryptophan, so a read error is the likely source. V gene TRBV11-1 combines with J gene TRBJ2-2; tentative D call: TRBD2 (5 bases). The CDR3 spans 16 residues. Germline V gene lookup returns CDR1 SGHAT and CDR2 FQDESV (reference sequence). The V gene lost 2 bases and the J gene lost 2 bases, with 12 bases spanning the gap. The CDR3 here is CASSLRVACNTGELFY. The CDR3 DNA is TGTGCCAGCAGCTTAAGGGTAGCGTGCAACACCGGGGAGCTGTTTTAT.

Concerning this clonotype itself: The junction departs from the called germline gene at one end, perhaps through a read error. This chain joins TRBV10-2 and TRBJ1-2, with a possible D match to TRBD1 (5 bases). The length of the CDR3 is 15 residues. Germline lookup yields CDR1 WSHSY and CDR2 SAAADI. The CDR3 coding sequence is TGCGCCAGTAGTGAGATGGACAAGGGGACGGGTGGCTACACCTTC. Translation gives CASSEMDKGTGGYTF.

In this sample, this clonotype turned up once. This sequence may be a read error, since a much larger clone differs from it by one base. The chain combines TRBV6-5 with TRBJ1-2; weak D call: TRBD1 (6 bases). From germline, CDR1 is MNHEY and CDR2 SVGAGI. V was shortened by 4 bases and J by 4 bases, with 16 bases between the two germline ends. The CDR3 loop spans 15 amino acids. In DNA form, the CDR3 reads TGTGCCAGCAGTTTCTCGGGTGGGGGCGGCTATGGCTACACCTTC. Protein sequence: CASSFSGGGGYGYTF.